Each of the 19 T cell receptor beta chains below was sequenced from the same sample in a study of T cells in Graves' hyperthyroidism and ophthalmopathy. There were TCR beta CDR3 regions amplified from RNA transcripts. HTBI primers were the set used in a first-round RT-PCR of the TCR CDR3. TCRdb reprocessed the multiplex PCR reads via MiXCR and lists one record per CDR3 protein. The repertoire consists of fewer than 900,000 distinct CDR3 sequences, with under 20% occurring once and the leading ten covering roughly 17%. Sequenced material: blood. These receptors all come from a woman aged 45-65 years with Graves' hyperthyroidism that later progressed to Graves' ophthalmopathy.

V is TRBV15 and J is TRBJ1-6; 10 nucleotides agree with TRBD1. V trimming: 3 bases; J trimming: 9 bases; junction bases outside the gene matches: 5. The CDR3 sequence is 15 residues long. The germline V gene encodes CDR1 LNHNV and CDR2 YYDKDF (reference sequence). As DNA, the CDR3 is TGTGCCACCAGCAGGGACAGGGGGTACGGTTCACCCCTCCACTTT. Translating it yields CATSRDRGYGSPLHF.

This clonotype was seen a few times. V and J are TRBV5-1 and TRBJ2-2; 8 nucleotides align to TRBD2. The germline gives CDR1 SGHRS, CDR2 YFSETQ. There are 19 residues in the CDR3. After removal of 0 bases from V and 3 bases from J, the junction contained 13 bases not matched to a gene. The DNA for the CDR3 is TGCGCCAGCAGCTTGGTAGAGGTGGACCCAGCGGGGGACACCGGGGAGCTGTTTTTT. Protein: CASSLVEVDPAGDTGELFF.

This clonotype was observed many times. CDR3 in DNA: TGTGCCAGCAGCCTACACACCGGGGAGCTGTTTTTT. Its translation: CASSLHTGELFF. The chain employs TRBV11-2 and TRBJ2-2; D gene unclear. This CDR3 spans 12 amino acids. Germline V CDR1 and CDR2: SGHAT, FQNNGV. The V gene lost 5 bases and the J gene lost 3 bases, with 4 bases spanning the gap.

The rearrangement joins TRBV10-3 to TRBJ1-2, with TRBD1 matching 10 bases. The V segment lost 6 bases and the J segment 3 bases; nucleotides outside the gene matches: 13. Germline V gene sequence: CDR1 ENHRY, CDR2 SYGVKD. This CDR3 has 17 amino acids. CDR3 sequence reads: CAIRGQGRDRGDYGYTF. Written as DNA, the CDR3 is TGTGCCATCAGGGGACAGGGGAGGGATAGAGGAGACTATGGCTACACCTTC.

This clonotype was seen more than once but under ten times. The gene calls are TRBV7-6 and TRBJ2-5, with D tentatively TRBD1 (6 bases). The ends were cut back, 8 bases at V and 3 bases at J, with 13 bases in the middle. The CDR3 is made up of 13 amino acids. CDR1 is SGHVS, CDR2 FNYEAQ, per germline. The CDR3 DNA is TGTGCCAGCCGGACAGCGAGGGAAGAGACCCAGTACTTC. This sequence encodes CASRTAREETQYF.

This clonotype was recorded many times. The genes are TRBV11-2 and TRBJ2-1, with 7 bases fitting TRBD1. CDR3 length equals 15 residues. CDR1 is SGHAT and CDR2 is FQNNGV in the germline V gene. Trimming cost V 1 base and J 2 bases; bases outside gene matches: 2. The CDR3 is CASSLAGQTYNEQFF. The CDR3 DNA reads as TGTGCCAGCAGCTTAGCGGGACAGACCTACAATGAGCAGTTCTTC.

The chain uses TRBV5-1 and TRBJ2-1; maybe TRBD2 (5 bases). Germline V CDR1 and CDR2: SGHRS, YFSETQ. V dropped 4 bases and J dropped 9 bases, with 20 bases sitting between them. The CDR3 runs to 15 residues. CDR3 DNA: TGCGCCAGCAGCACCGACTATGCTCTCTCTTTTGAGCAGTTCTTC. Encoded protein: CASSTDYALSFEQFF.

The chain has TRBV5-1 and TRBJ1-1; possible D gene TRBD1, 6 bases. Trimming pared 4 bases from V and 0 bases from J, leaving 16 bases between. Germline V gene sequence: CDR1 SGHRS, CDR2 YFSETQ. The length of the CDR3 is 16 residues. The CDR3 sequence: CASSTGTSHLNTEAFF. The CDR3 DNA is TGCGCCAGCAGCACCGGGACAAGTCACCTGAACACTGAAGCTTTCTTT.

In its sample, this clonotype was seen many times. This chain links TRBV7-9 with TRBJ2-5, with 9 bases matching TRBD2. The CDR3 contains 17 residues. After removal of 1 base from V and 0 bases from J, the junction contained 6 bases not matched to a gene. Germline assignment: CDR1 SEHNR and CDR2 FQNEAQ (reference sequence). CDR3 amino acids: CASSLELAGENQETQYF. CDR3 nucleotide sequence: TGTGCCAGCAGCTTAGAGTTAGCGGGGGAAAACCAAGAGACCCAGTACTTC.

In this sample, this clonotype turned up a few times. The genes are TRBV20-1 and TRBJ2-5, with D possibly TRBD2 on 6 matching bases. Per the germline V gene, CDR1 is DFQATT and CDR2 is SNEGSKA (reference sequence). The V gene lost 4 bases and the J gene lost 11 bases, with 20 bases spanning the gap. The CDR3 is 13 amino acids. CDR3 sequence: CSATQVSEGPQYF. DNA for the CDR3: TGCAGTGCTACGCAGGTTTCGGAGGGACCACAGTACTTC.

The J gene is TRBJ1-3, the V gene TRBV7-8, with D tentatively TRBD1 (5 bases). This CDR3 spans 19 amino acids. With 1 base removed from V and 0 bases from J, the gap between germline ends came to 19 bases. In germline, CDR1 is SGHVS, CDR2 FQNEAQ. The CDR3 DNA is TGTGCCAGCAGCTTAGACTTCACAACGGGGGGAAACTCTGGAAACACCATATATTTT. Translating it yields CASSLDFTTGGNSGNTIYF. The full variable domain, its missing parts supplied by reference TRBV7-8 and TRBJ1-3, is GAGVSQSPRYKVAKRGQDVALRCDPISGHVSLFWYQQALGQGPEFLTYFQNEAQLDKSGLPSDRFFAERPEGSVSTLKIQRTQQEDSAVYLCASSLDFTTGGNSGNTIYFGEGSWLTVV.

This clonotype was recorded a few times. The rearrangement uses TRBV7-9 and TRBJ1-3; D ambiguous. V lost 4 bases and J lost 0, with 13 bases in between. Germline CDR1 and CDR2: SEHNR and FQNEAQ (reference sequence). The CDR3 loop spans 16 amino acids. The chain's CDR3 is CASSSPLSHSGNTIYF. The CDR3 DNA follows: TGTGCCAGCAGCTCGCCCCTCTCGCACTCTGGAAACACCATATATTTT.

The J gene is TRBJ2-2, the V gene TRBV6-8; 9 bases are a match to TRBD1. Germline loops: CDR1 MNHGY, CDR2 SAAAGT. V trimming: 7 bases; J trimming: 3 bases; junction bases outside the gene matches: 15. The CDR3 is 18 residues long. CDR3: CASNPRDREGADTGELFF. Here the CDR3 DNA reads TGTGCCAGCAATCCCCGGGACAGGGAAGGGGCTGACACCGGGGAGCTGTTTTTT.

This clonotype was counted between two and nine times. At one boundary the junction diverges from the germline segment, which might be a read error. This chain connects TRBV7-7 to TRBJ2-3; D not certain. Per germline, CDR1 SSHAT and CDR2 FNYEAQ (reference sequence). CDR3 size: 14 residues. CDR3 region: CASSLNLITDTQYF. CDR3 sequence (DNA): TGTGCTAGCAGCTTGAACTTAATCACAGATACGCAGTATTTT.

The chain links TRBV4-1 to TRBJ2-4, with D possibly being TRBD2 (5 bases). V shed 4 bases and J shed 5 bases, with 12 bases lying between them. Germline values: CDR1 MGHRA, CDR2 YSYEKL. This CDR3 region has 14 residues. The CDR3 reads CASSLGPGENIQYF. CDR3 DNA sequence: TGCGCCAGCAGCCTTGGGCCCGGGGAAAACATTCAGTACTTC.

This clonotype was counted between two and nine times. The rearrangement links TRBV19 to TRBJ1-1, with D possibly TRBD1 on 5 matching bases. The CDR3 extends over 14 amino acids. Germline V CDR1 and CDR2: LNHDA, SQIVND (reference sequence). The V and J ends lost 7 bases and 1 base respectively, with 13 bases between them. The CDR3 sequence is CASIPGLKNTEAFF. The CDR3 DNA is TGTGCCAGTATCCCAGGGCTGAAGAACACTGAAGCTTTCTTT.

This clonotype has at least ten counts. This chain connects TRBV18 to TRBJ1-2; D may be TRBD1 (5 bases). The CDR3 loop spans 13 amino acids. The germline CDR1 and CDR2 sequences are KGHSH and LQKENI. V gave up 6 bases and J gave up 4 bases, with 12 bases separating them. CDR3 sequence reads: CASSRDSPYGYTF. The DNA of the CDR3 is TGTGCCAGCTCCCGAGACAGTCCCTATGGCTACACCTTC.

The rearrangement links TRBV7-3 to TRBJ2-1; 9 bases are a match to TRBD2. J was trimmed by 9 bases and V by 1 base; bases with no gene match: 10. Looked up from germline, CDR1 is SGHTA and CDR2 is FQGTGA. CDR3 length: 16 amino acids. The CDR3 reads CASSLRPSGAGSEQFF. The CDR3 region has the DNA TGTGCCAGCAGCTTAAGGCCTAGCGGGGCCGGAAGTGAGCAGTTCTTC.

Many counts were recorded for this clonotype. The chain employs TRBV12-3 or TRBV12-4 and TRBJ1-5, with 7 bases identical to TRBD1. The trim removed 1 base at V and 7 bases at J, leaving 10 bases unmatched. The CDR3 contains 16 residues. The DNA of the CDR3 is TGTGCCAGCAGTTTAGAGGGGGCGGGAGGTGGACAGCCCCAGCATTTT. Translation: CASSLEGAGGGQPQHF.